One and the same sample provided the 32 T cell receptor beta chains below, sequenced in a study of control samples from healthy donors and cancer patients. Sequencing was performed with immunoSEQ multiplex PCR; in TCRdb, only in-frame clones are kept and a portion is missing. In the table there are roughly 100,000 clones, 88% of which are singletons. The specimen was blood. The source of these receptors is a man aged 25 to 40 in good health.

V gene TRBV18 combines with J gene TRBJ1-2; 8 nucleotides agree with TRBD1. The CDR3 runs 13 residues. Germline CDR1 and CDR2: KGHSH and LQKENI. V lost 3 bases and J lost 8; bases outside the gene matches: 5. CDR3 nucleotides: TGTGCCAGCTCACCCAACGGACAGGGCGGCTACACCTTC. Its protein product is CASSPNGQGGYTF.

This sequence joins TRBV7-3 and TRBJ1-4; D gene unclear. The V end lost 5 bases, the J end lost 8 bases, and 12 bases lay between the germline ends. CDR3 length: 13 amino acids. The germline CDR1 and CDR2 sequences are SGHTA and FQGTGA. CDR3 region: CASSPTPGEKLFF. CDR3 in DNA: TGTGCCAGCAGCCCAACTCCGGGGGAAAAACTGTTTTTT.

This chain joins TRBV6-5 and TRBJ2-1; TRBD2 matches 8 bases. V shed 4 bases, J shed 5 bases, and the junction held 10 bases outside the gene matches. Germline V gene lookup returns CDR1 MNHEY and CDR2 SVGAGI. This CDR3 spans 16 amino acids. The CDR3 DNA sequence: TGTGCCAGCAGTTCCTACGGGGGGGACTCACACAATGAGCAGTTCTTC. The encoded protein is CASSSYGGDSHNEQFF.

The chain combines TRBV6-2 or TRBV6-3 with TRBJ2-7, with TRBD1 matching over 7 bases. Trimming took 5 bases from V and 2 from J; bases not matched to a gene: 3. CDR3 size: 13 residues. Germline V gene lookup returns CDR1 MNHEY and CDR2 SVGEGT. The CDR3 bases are TGTGCCAGCAGTCACAGGGGACCCTACGAGCAGTACTTC. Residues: CASSHRGPYEQYF.

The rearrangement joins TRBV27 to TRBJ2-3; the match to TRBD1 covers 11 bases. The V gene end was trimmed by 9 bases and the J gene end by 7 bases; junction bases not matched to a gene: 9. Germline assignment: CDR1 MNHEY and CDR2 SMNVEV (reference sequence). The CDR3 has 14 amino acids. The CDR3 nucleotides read TGTGCCAGTGCCCCGGGACAGGGGGGATATACGCAGTATTTT. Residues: CASAPGQGGYTQYF.

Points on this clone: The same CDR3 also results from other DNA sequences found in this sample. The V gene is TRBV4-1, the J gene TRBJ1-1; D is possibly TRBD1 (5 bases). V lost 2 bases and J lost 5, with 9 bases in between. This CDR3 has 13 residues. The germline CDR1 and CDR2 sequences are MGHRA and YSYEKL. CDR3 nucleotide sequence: TGCGCCAGCAGCCAACAGGGTTCAACTGAAGCTTTCTTT. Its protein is CASSQQGSTEAFF.

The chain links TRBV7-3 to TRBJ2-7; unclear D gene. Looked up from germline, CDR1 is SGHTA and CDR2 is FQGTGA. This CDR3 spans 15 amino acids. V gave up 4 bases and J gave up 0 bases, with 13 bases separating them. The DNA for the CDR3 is TGTGCCAGCAGCTCCGAGGTCGGGCCCTCCTACGAGCAGTACTTC. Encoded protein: CASSSEVGPSYEQYF.

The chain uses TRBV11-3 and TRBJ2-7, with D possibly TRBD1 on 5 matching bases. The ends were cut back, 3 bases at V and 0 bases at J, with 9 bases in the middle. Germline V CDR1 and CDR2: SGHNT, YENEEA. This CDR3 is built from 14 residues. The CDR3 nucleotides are TGTGCCAGCAGCTTCGCAGGGCTCTCCTACGAGCAGTACTTC. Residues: CASSFAGLSYEQYF.

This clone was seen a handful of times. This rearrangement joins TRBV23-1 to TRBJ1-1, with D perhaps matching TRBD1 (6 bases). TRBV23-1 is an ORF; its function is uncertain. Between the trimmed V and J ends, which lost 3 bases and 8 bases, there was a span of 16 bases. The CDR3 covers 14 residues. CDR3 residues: CASSQLNGTQEAFF. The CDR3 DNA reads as TGCGCCAGCAGTCAGTTAAACGGGACACAGGAAGCTTTCTTT.

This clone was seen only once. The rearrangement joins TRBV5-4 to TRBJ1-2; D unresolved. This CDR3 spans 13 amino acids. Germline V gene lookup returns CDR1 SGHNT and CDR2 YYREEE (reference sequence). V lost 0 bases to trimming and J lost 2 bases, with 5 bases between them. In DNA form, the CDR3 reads TGTGCCAGCAGCTTGGAACTGAACTATGGCTACACCTTC. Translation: CASSLELNYGYTF.

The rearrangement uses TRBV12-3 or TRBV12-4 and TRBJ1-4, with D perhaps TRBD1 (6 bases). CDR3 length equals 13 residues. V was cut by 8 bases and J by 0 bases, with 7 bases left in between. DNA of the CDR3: TGTGCCAGCCAGGGGCCAACTAATGAAAAACTGTTTTTT. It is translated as CASQGPTNEKLFF.

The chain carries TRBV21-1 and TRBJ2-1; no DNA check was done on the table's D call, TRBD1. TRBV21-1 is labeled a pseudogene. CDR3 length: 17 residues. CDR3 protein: CASSPPRRTGHYNEQFF. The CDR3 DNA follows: TGTGCCAGCAGCCCCCCCCGTCGGACAGGCCACTACAATGAGCAGTTCTTC.

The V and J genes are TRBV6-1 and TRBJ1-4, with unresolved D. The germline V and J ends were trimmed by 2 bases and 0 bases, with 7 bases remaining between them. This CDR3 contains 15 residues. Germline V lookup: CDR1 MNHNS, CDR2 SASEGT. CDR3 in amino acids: CASSERPATNEKLFF. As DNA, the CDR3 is TGTGCCAGCAGTGAACGACCAGCAACTAATGAAAAACTGTTTTTT.

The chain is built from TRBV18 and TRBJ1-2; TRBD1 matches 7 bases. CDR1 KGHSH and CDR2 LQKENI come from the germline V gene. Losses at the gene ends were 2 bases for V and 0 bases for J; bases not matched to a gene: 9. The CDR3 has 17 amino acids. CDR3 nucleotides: TGTGCCAGCTCACCATTCAGGACAGGATCGTCTAACTATGGCTACACCTTC. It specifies CASSPFRTGSSNYGYTF.

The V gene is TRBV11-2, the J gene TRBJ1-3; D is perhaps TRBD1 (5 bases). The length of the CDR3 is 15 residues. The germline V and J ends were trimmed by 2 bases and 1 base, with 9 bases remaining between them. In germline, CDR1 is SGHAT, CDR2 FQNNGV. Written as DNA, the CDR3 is TGTGCCAGCAGCTTATCTTGGGGGTCTGGAAACACCATATATTTT. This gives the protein CASSLSWGSGNTIYF.

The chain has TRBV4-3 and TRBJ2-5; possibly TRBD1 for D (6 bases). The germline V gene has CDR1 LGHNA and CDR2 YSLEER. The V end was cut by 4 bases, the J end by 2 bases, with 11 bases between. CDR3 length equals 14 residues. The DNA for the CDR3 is TGCGCCAGCAGCCCTGGGCAGGGGCAAGAGACCCAGTACTTC. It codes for CASSPGQGQETQYF.

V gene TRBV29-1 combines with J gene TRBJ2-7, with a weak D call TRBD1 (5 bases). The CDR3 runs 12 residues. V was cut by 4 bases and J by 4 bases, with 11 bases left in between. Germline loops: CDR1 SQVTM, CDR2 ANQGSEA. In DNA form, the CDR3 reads TGCAGCGTTGGAGCCAGGGAATACGAGCAGTACTTC. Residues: CSVGAREYEQYF.

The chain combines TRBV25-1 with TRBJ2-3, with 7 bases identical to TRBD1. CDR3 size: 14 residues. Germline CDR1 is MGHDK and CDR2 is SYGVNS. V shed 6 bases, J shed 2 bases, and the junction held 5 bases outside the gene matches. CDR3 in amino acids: CASSHDRATDTQYF. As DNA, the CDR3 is TGTGCCAGCAGCCACGACAGGGCCACAGATACGCAGTATTTT.

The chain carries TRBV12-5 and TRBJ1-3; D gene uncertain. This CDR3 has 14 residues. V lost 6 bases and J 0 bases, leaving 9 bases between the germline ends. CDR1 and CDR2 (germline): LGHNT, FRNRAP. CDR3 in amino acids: CASGEEPSGNTIYF. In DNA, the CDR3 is TGTGCTAGTGGAGAGGAGCCCTCTGGAAACACCATATATTTT. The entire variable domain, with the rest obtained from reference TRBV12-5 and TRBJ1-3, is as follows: DARVTQTPRHKVTEMGQEVTMRCQPILGHNTVFWYRQTMMQGLELLAYFRNRAPLDDSGMPKDRFSAEMPDATLATLKIQPSEPRDSAVYFCASGEEPSGNTIYFGEGSWLTVV.

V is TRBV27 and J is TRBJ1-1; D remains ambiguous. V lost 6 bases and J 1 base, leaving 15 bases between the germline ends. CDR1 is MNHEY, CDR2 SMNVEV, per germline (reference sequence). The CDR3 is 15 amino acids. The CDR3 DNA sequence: TGTGCCAGCAGCCCTTTTGTTTCGAAGAACACTGAAGCTTTCTTT. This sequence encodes CASSPFVSKNTEAFF.

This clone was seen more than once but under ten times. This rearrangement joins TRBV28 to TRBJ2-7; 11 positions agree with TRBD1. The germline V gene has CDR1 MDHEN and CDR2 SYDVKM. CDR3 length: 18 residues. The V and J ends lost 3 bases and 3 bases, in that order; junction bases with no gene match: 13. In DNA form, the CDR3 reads TGTGCCAGCAGTTTGTTTGGACAGGGGGCGCGGCGGGGCTACGAGCAGTACTTC. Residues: CASSLFGQGARRGYEQYF. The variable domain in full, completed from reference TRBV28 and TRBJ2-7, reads DVKVTQSSRYLVKRTGEKVFLECVQDMDHENMFWYRQDPGLGLRLIYFSYDVKMKEKGDIPEGYSVSREKKERFSLILESASTNQTSMYLCASSLFGQGARRGYEQYFGPGTRLTVT.

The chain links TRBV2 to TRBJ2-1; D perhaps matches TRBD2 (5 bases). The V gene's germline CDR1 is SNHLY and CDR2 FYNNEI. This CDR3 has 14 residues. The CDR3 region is CARTGGRVYNEQFF. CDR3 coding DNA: TGTGCTAGAACGGGTGGGCGGGTATACAATGAGCAGTTCTTC.

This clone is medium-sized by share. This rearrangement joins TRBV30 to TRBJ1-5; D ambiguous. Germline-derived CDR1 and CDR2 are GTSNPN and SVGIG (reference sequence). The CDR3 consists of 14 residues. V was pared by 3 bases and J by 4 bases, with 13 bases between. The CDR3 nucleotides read TGTGCCTGGAGCGGAGGAGGTGAGAATCAGCCCCAGCATTTT. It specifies CAWSGGGENQPQHF.

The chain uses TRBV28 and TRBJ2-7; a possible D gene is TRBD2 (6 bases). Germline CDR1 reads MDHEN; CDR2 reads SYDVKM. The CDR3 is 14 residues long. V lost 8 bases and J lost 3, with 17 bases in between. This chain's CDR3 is CASRGKVLYYEQYF. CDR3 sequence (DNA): TGTGCCAGCCGCGGGAAGGTTTTATACTACGAGCAGTACTTC. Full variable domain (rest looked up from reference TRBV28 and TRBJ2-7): DVKVTQSSRYLVKRTGEKVFLECVQDMDHENMFWYRQDPGLGLRLIYFSYDVKMKEKGDIPEGYSVSREKKERFSLILESASTNQTSMYLCASRGKVLYYEQYFGPGTRLTVT.

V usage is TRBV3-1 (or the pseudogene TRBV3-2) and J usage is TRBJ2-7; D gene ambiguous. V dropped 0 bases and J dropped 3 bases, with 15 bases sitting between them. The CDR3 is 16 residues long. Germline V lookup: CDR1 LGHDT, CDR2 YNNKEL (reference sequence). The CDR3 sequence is CASSQETHGSLYEQYF. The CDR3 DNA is TGTGCCAGCAGCCAAGAAACCCACGGGTCACTCTACGAGCAGTACTTC.

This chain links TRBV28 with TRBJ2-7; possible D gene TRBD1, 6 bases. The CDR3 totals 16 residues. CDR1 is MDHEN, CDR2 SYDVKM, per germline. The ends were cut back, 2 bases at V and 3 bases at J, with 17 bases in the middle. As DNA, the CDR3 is TGTGCCAGCAGTTTAACCACAGGGTCTAGGGGCTACGAGCAGTACTTC. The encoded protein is CASSLTTGSRGYEQYF.

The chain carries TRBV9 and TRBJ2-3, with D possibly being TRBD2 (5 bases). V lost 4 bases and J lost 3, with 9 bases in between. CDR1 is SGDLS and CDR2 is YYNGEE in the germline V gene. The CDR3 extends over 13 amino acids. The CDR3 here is CASSRRGTDTQYF. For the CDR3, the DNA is TGTGCCAGCAGCAGGAGAGGGACAGATACGCAGTATTTT. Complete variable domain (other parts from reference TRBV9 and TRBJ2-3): DSGVTQTPKHLITATGQRVTLRCSPRSGDLSVYWYQQSLDQGLQFLIQYYNGEERAKGNILERFSAQQFPDLHSELNLSSLELGDSALYFCASSRRGTDTQYFGPGTRLTVL.

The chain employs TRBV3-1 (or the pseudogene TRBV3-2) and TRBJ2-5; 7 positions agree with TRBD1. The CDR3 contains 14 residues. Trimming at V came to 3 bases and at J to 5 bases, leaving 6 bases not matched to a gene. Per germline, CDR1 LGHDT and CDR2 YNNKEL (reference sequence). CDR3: CASSHRRGRETQYF. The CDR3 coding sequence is TGTGCCAGCAGCCACCGTAGGGGGCGGGAGACCCAGTACTTC.

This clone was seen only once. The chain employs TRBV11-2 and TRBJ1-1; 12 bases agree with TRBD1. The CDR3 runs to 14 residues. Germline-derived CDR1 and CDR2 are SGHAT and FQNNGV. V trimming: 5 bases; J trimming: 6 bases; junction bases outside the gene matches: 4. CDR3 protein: CASSRGQGAAEAFF. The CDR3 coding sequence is TGTGCCAGCAGCCGGGGACAGGGGGCCGCTGAAGCTTTCTTT.

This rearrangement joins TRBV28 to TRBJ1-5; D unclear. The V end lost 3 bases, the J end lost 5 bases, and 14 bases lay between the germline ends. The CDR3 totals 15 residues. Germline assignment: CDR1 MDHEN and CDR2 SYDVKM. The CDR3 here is CASSFGVTLHQPQHF. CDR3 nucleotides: TGTGCCAGCAGTTTCGGGGTTACCCTACATCAGCCCCAGCATTTT. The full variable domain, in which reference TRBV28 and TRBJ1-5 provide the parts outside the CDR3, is DVKVTQSSRYLVKRTGEKVFLECVQDMDHENMFWYRQDPGLGLRLIYFSYDVKMKEKGDIPEGYSVSREKKERFSLILESASTNQTSMYLCASSFGVTLHQPQHFGDGTRLSIL.

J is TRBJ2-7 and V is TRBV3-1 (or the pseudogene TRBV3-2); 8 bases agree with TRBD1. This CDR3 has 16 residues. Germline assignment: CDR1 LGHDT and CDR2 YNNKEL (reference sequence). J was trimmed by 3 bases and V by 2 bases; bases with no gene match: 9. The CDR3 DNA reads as TGTGCCAGCAGCCAACCTAGGACAGGGTGGGTCTACGAGCAGTACTTC. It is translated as CASSQPRTGWVYEQYF.

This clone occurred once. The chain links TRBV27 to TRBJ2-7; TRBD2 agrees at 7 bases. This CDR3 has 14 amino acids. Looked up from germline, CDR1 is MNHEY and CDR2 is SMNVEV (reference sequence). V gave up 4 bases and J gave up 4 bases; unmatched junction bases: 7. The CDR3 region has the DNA TGTGCCAGCAGTTCAGGACTAGTAATGTACGAGCAGTACTTC. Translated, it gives CASSSGLVMYEQYF.